This TCR beta chain stems from a study of OX40 agonist ivuxolimab in advanced cancers. Study summary: Partial responses were achieved by three patients: one hepatocellular carcinoma, two cutaneous melanoma.

This CDR3 comprises 15 residues. Germline loops: CDR1 SGHAT, CDR2 FQNNGV. Trimming removed 2 bases from V and 7 bases from J; junction bases left unmatched: 8. Clones were read by immunoSEQ multiplex PCR, and TCRdb kept only the in-frame ones, dropping some. There are 70,000 or so clones in the sample; 75% to 90% occur only once, and around 2.7% lies in the top ten. The genes are TRBV11-2 and TRBJ2-5; 9 positions match TRBD2. The sample in question was CD4+ or CD8+ T cells sorted from blood, obtained in a trial of the OX40 agonist ivuxolimab. The sequence was collected from an adult with an advanced solid tumor such as melanoma, head and neck, liver or kidney cancer. In DNA, the CDR3 is TGTGCCAGCAGCTTATCGAGCGGGGGGTATGGGACCCAGTACTTC. It encodes CASSLSSGGYGTQYF. The variable domain in full, completed from reference TRBV11-2 and TRBJ2-5, reads EAGVAQSPRYKIIEKRQSVAFWCNPISGHATLYWYQQILGQGPKLLIQFQNNGVVDDSQLPKDRFSAERLKGVDSTLKIQPAKLEDSAVYLCASSLSSGGYGTQYFGPGTRLLVL.